This TCR beta chain came from a study of immune cell composition in non-small cell lung cancer. The V gene lost 4 bases and the J gene lost 6 bases, with 16 bases spanning the gap. Germline V gives CDR1 MDHEN, CDR2 SYDVKM. The CDR3 runs 16 residues. The normal lung sample lay at least 3 cm, and maximally far, from the tumour. Assay used: immunoSEQ multiplex PCR; TCRdb lists only in-frame clones, some missing. The sample holds some 7,000 clones, approximately 84% seen once. This chain joins TRBV28 and TRBJ1-6; weak D call: TRBD1 (6 bases). The TCR was taken from a human donor with non-small cell lung cancer. Sample: non-adjacent lung tissue. The CDR3, as DNA: TGTGCCAGCAGTTGGGGGCACAGGCTGGGTAATTCACCCCTCCACTTT. Translating it yields CASSWGHRLGNSPLHF.